The clone carrying this T cell receptor (beta chain) was found once. Its antigen is unidentified. This record belongs to a study of cytomegalovirus exposure and HLA in healthy donors. Study-level findings and limits: Usually a TCR sequence was rare, but some public TCRs were found in many donors. Apparent HLA restriction characterized most CMV-associated TCR beta chains in a later analysis. There were several of the most significant clusters that appeared linked to common viral pathogens in a later analysis.

The trim removed 0 bases at V and 9 bases at J, leaving 9 bases unmatched. The CDR3 has 15 residues. Germline V lookup: CDR1 SGHRS, CDR2 YFSETQ. Amplification used 60 Vbeta primers and 13 Jbeta primers. Assay: immunoSEQ multiplex PCR; the TCRdb copy retains only in-frame clones and omits some. Here the sample spans approximately 210,000 clones, 75% to 80% being singletons. Though nominally healthy at sampling, donors likely had unrecorded immune exposures. This chain connects TRBV5-1 to TRBJ2-5; 9 bases align to TRBD1. The TCR sequence derives from a male donor in good health and CMV-seronegative. The sample taken for sequencing was PBMCs. The CDR3 coding sequence is TGCGCCAGCAGCTTGGAGGGGACAGGGCCGGGGGCCCAGTACTTC. The encoded protein is CASSLEGTGPGAQYF.